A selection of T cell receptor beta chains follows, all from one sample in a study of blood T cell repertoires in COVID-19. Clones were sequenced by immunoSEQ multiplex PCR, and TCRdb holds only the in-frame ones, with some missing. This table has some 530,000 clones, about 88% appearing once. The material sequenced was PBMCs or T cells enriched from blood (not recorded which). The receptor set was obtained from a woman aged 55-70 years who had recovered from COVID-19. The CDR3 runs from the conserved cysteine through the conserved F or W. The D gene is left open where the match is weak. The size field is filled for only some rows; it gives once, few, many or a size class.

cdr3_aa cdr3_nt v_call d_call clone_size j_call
CASSPGTLASPLHF TGTGCCAGCAGCCCCGGGACACTGGCTTCACCCCTCCACTTT TRBV11-3 - - TRBJ1-6
CASSQDPGNEQFF TGCGCCAGCAGCCAAGATCCCGGCAATGAGCAGTTCTTC TRBV4-1 - - TRBJ2-1
CASSLTGTGTDTQYF TGTGCCAGCAGCCTGACCGGGACAGGCACAGATACGCAGTATTTT TRBV3-1/TRBV3-2 TRBD1 - TRBJ2-3
CASSQGYSSYNSPLHF TGTGCCAGCAGCCAAGGATATAGCTCCTATAATTCACCCCTCCACTTT TRBV3-1/TRBV3-2 - - TRBJ1-6
CASSPRGSVYGYTF TGTGCCAGCAGCCCGCGAGGATCAGTCTATGGCTACACCTTC TRBV3-1/TRBV3-2 - - TRBJ1-2
CASSQNPTGTGGRSPLHF TGTGCCAGCAGCCAAAATCCAACCGGGACAGGGGGCCGTTCACCCCTCCACTTT TRBV3-1/TRBV3-2 TRBD1 - TRBJ1-6
CASSLRQGENSPLHF TGTGCCAGCAGTCTTCGGCAGGGTGAAAATTCACCCCTCCACTTT TRBV2 - - TRBJ1-6
CASSLTGRDTTEAFF TGCGCCAGCAGCTTGACCGGCAGGGATACGACTGAAGCTTTCTTT TRBV5-1 - - TRBJ1-1
CASSQDRVPPGELFF TGTGCCAGCAGTCAGGACAGGGTTCCACCCGGGGAGCTGTTTTTT TRBV25-1 TRBD1 - TRBJ2-2
CASSFGGDQPQHF TGTGCCAGCAGTTTCGGTGGAGATCAGCCCCAGCATTTT TRBV12-3/TRBV12-4 - once TRBJ1-5
CASSQDIPNTGELFF TGCGCCAGCAGCCAGGACATCCCGAACACCGGGGAGCTGTTTTTT TRBV5-1 - - TRBJ2-2
CASKAGSNYGYTF TGTGCCAGCAAGGCAGGCTCTAACTATGGCTACACCTTC TRBV28 - - TRBJ1-2
CASSPGQNYGYTF TGTGCCAGCTCACCGGGACAGAACTATGGCTACACCTTC TRBV18 TRBD1 - TRBJ1-2
CASRGTGGNSPLHF TGTGCCAGCAGAGGGACAGGGGGTAATTCACCCCTCCACTTT TRBV6-5 TRBD1 - TRBJ1-6
CASSTRQGASGNTIYF TGTGCCAGCAGCACTCGACAGGGGGCGTCTGGAAACACCATATATTTT TRBV7-2 TRBD1 - TRBJ1-3
CASSLVDRTTDTQYF TGCGCCAGCAGCTTGGTAGACAGGACCACAGATACGCAGTATTTT TRBV5-1 - - TRBJ2-3
CASSWRGLLYTGELFF TGTGCCAGCAGCTGGAGGGGGCTTCTATACACCGGGGAGCTGTTTTTT TRBV11-3 - - TRBJ2-2
CASGGTGNQPQHF TGTGCCAGCGGGGGGACAGGGAATCAGCCCCAGCATTTT TRBV2 TRBD1 - TRBJ1-5
CASTGSYEQYF TGCGCCAGCACGGGCTCCTACGAGCAGTACTTC TRBV10-2 - - TRBJ2-7
CASSFLAGGRDTQYF TGTGCCAGCAGCTTTCTAGCGGGGGGTAGGGATACGCAGTATTTT TRBV7-8 TRBD2 - TRBJ2-3
CASSHGQGSNSPLHF TGTGCCAGCAGCCACGGACAGGGGAGTAATTCACCCCTCCACTTT TRBV6-6 TRBD1 - TRBJ1-6
CASSQARAGGNNEQFF TGTGCCAGCAGCCAAGCCCGTGCGGGGGGGAACAATGAGCAGTTCTTC TRBV3-1/TRBV3-2 TRBD2 - TRBJ2-1
CASSLVPGQGAWGTDTQYF TGTGCCAGCAGCTTGGTTCCGGGACAGGGGGCTTGGGGAACAGATACGCAGTATTTT TRBV5-6 TRBD1 - TRBJ2-3
CASNEQGNYGYTF TGTGCCAGCAATGAACAGGGGAACTATGGCTACACCTTC TRBV2 TRBD1 - TRBJ1-2
CATMTSGAITDTQYF TGTGCCACCATGACTAGCGGGGCTATCACAGATACGCAGTATTTT TRBV10-3 TRBD2 - TRBJ2-3
CASSPSKDTQYF TGTGCCAGCAGCCCCTCTAAAGATACGCAGTATTTT TRBV7-8 - - TRBJ2-3
CSVLKVVWDRPIKNIQYF TGCAGCGTCCTGAAGGTAGTTTGGGACAGGCCTATTAAAAACATTCAGTACTTC TRBV29-1 TRBD1 - TRBJ2-4
CASSGATGNTEAFF TGTGCCAGCAGCGGCGCGACAGGGAACACTGAAGCTTTCTTT TRBV6-5 - once TRBJ1-1
CASSSTRGETQYF TGTGCCAGCAGCTCCACCCGGGGGGAGACCCAGTACTTC TRBV3-1/TRBV3-2 - - TRBJ2-5
CASSGRGSGELFF TGTGCCAGCAGTGGCAGGGGTTCCGGGGAGCTGTTTTTT TRBV12-3/TRBV12-4 - - TRBJ2-2
CASSSPVDTQYF TGTGCCAGCAGCTCCCCCGTAGATACGCAGTATTTT TRBV7-2 - - TRBJ2-3
CASSGQLGLAGTNTGELFF TGTGCCAGTAGTGGACAGCTGGGACTAGCGGGTACGAACACCGGGGAGCTGTTTTTT TRBV19 TRBD2 - TRBJ2-2
CASSLAPLRGGRTGELFF TGTGCCAGCAGCTTAGCCCCTCTGCGGGGGGGCCGGACCGGGGAGCTGTTTTTT TRBV7-8 TRBD2 - TRBJ2-2
CASSPQLAGGNEQFF TGTGCCAGCAGCCCGCAGCTAGCGGGGGGGAATGAGCAGTTCTTC TRBV2 TRBD2 - TRBJ2-1
CASSPRTGRANEQFF TGTGCCAGCAGTCCTCGGACAGGGAGGGCGAATGAGCAGTTCTTC TRBV6-5 - once TRBJ2-1
CASSQGTDIYNSPLHF TGTGCCAGCAGCCAAGGGACAGACATTTATAATTCACCCCTCCACTTT TRBV3-1/TRBV3-2 - - TRBJ1-6
CASRLDRVISNQPQHF TGTGCCAGCAGACTGGACAGGGTAATTAGCAATCAGCCCCAGCATTTT TRBV28 TRBD1 - TRBJ1-5
CASRVRTGKNSPLHF TGTGCCAGTAGGGTTCGGACAGGGAAGAATTCACCCCTCCACTTT TRBV19 TRBD1 once TRBJ1-6
CATKTEINTEAFF TGTGCCACCAAGACAGAAATCAACACTGAAGCTTTCTTT TRBV2 - - TRBJ1-1
CASSFTAAPNTGELFF TGCGCCAGCAGCTTTACAGCGGCCCCGAACACCGGGGAGCTGTTTTTT TRBV5-1 - few TRBJ2-2
CASSYTGGQPQHF TGTGCCAGCAGTTACACAGGGGGACAGCCCCAGCATTTT TRBV27 TRBD1 - TRBJ1-5
CASSQAPTTGTEAFF TGTGCCAGCAGCCAAGCCCCCACAACGGGGACTGAAGCTTTCTTT TRBV3-1/TRBV3-2 - - TRBJ1-1
CATSGSGESGYTF TGTGCCACCAGTGGCTCAGGGGAGAGTGGCTACACCTTC TRBV24-1 - few TRBJ1-2
CASSLRTGNAGELFF TGTGCCAGCTCACTTCGGACAGGGAACGCCGGGGAGCTGTTTTTT TRBV18 TRBD1 - TRBJ2-2
CASGLREGSLQETQYF TGTGCTAGTGGTTTGAGGGAGGGCTCCCTCCAAGAGACCCAGTACTTC TRBV12-5 TRBD2 - TRBJ2-5
CASSLSGGYRTDTQYF TGTGCCAGCAGTTTGAGCGGGGGGTATAGAACAGATACGCAGTATTTT TRBV27 TRBD2 - TRBJ2-3
CASSYSGRVADTQYF TGTGCCAGCAGTTACTCGGGCAGGGTGGCAGATACGCAGTATTTT TRBV6-2/TRBV6-3 - - TRBJ2-3
CASSSLGGLPEAFF TGTGCCAGCAGCTCCTTGGGGGGGCTCCCTGAAGCTTTCTTT TRBV7-9 - - TRBJ1-1
CASIVGEQYF TGTGCCAGCATAGTCGGCGAGCAGTACTTC TRBV2 - - TRBJ2-7
CAISVDSNQPQHF TGTGCCATCAGTGTAGATAGCAATCAGCCCCAGCATTTT TRBV10-3 - - TRBJ1-5
CASSSGDSNQPQHF TGTGCCAGTAGTTCGGGGGATAGCAATCAGCCCCAGCATTTT TRBV27 - - TRBJ1-5
CAWSPQVGGPQHF TGTGCCTGGAGCCCCCAGGTGGGGGGGCCCCAGCATTTT TRBV30 - - TRBJ1-5
CASSRVGEQYF TGTGCCAGCAGTCGCGTTGGCGAGCAGTACTTC TRBV6-2/TRBV6-3 - - TRBJ2-7
CASSLYGQGNNSPLHF TGCGCCAGCAGCTTGTATGGGCAGGGCAATAATTCACCCCTCCACTTT TRBV5-1 - - TRBJ1-6
CATSRTAKETQYF TGTGCCACCAGCAGGACTGCAAAAGAGACCCAGTACTTC TRBV24-1 - once TRBJ2-5